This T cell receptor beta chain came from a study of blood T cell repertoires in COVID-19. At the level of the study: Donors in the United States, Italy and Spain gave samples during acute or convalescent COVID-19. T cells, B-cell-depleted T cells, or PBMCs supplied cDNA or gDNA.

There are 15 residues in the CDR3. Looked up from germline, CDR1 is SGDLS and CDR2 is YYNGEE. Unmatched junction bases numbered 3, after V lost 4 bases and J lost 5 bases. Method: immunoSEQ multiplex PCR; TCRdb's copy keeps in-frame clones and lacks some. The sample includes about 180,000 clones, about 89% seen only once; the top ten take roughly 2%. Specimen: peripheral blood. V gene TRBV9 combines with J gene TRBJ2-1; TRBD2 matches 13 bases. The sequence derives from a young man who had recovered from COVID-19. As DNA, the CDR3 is TGTGCCAGCAGCTTTGGGACTAGCGGGAACAATGAGCAGTTCTTC. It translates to CASSFGTSGNNEQFF.